This record covers a single T cell receptor (beta chain). The antigen remains undetermined. This sample includes further DNA sequences coding for the same CDR3. Only in-frame clones appear in the TCRdb table, and some are missing; sequencing was by immunoSEQ multiplex PCR. The sample consists of about 120,000 clones, roughly 95% of them appearing once. The data derive from a study of graft-versus-host responses after intestinal transplantation. Whole-study context: Once they had received anti-thymocyte globulin induction, all recipients took tacrolimus and steroids for two to three years.

Study conclusions and caveats: Early declines in HvG clones that occurred post-transplant were associated with peak circulating GvH clone levels. GvH clones occurred in recipient marrow; some first appeared in ileum or blood.

Sequencing was performed on unstimulated CD8+ T cells sorted from spleen or lymph node cells, taken before intestinal transplant. The TCR originated in a human donor who received an intestinal transplant.

As DNA, the CDR3 is TGTGCCAGTAGTCCCGGGACACTGAACACTGAAGCTTTCTTT. Translation: CASSPGTLNTEAFF. This sequence joins TRBV19 and TRBJ1-1; a possible D gene is TRBD1 (6 bases). This CDR3 comprises 14 residues. V lost 5 bases to trimming and J lost 0 bases, with 10 bases between them. Germline assignment: CDR1 LNHDA and CDR2 SQIVND (reference sequence).